The entry that follows covers one T cell receptor (beta chain) sequence. Its antigen remains unknown. It was with 60 Vbeta and 13 Jbeta primers that the PCR ran. TCRdb's table, derived via immunoSEQ multiplex PCR, lists solely in-frame clones and lacks some. The sample carries 150,000 to 200,000 clones, 84% recorded once. The sample belongs to a study of cytomegalovirus exposure and HLA in healthy donors. General study results and limits: Per a later analysis, HLA-associated TCR beta chains showed more clonal expansion than other, equally common TCR beta chains. Evidence from a later analysis indicated that most CMV-associated TCR beta chains looked HLA-restricted. Later analysis associated a missense DCLRE1C variant with TCR beta V- and J-gene trimming.

The V gene lost 0 bases and the J gene lost 7 bases, with 16 bases spanning the gap. Germline assignment: CDR1 MNHNS and CDR2 SASEGT. This CDR3 spans 16 amino acids. The rearrangement uses TRBV6-1 and TRBJ2-4; the D gene is possibly TRBD2 (5 bases). The source of this sequence is a girl between 10 and 17 years old in good health and CMV-seropositive. The sequencing sample was made of PBMCs. CDR3 protein: CASSEAKREGWNIQYF. CDR3 nucleotides: TGTGCCAGCAGTGAAGCTAAGAGAGAGGGATGGAACATTCAGTACTTC.